These 25 T cell receptor beta chains originate from one sample sequenced in a study of T cell repertoires in cytomegalovirus infection (dated by TCRdb to about 2019). These receptors lack a known antigen. This specimen's treatment or condition label, interpreted: in vitro stimulation with specific CMV peptide epitopes to enrich CMV-specific T cells. The run used an Illumina HiSeq 1500. TCRdb's own reprocessing of the public reads used fastp at Q25 and MiXCR and kept productive beta chains. Rows matching on CDR3 protein sequence are summarized as one entry with the most common DNA and genes. Recorded for this sample are around 500,000 distinct CDR3 sequences; about 42% of them occurred a single time. The ten largest clonotypes hold roughly two fifths of the sample. The source material was cultured PBMCs, sampled from culture after CMV antigen stimulation. Receptor source: a human donor in good health (CMV status not recorded). Some clones in this sample may be carry-over from other donors' samples.

A few counts support this clonotype. V usage is TRBV7-9 and J usage is TRBJ2-3, with D perhaps being TRBD1 or TRBD2 (5 bases each). Germline V CDR1 and CDR2: SEHNR, FQNEAQ (reference sequence). CDR3 length equals 14 residues. V lost 3 bases to trimming and J lost 6 bases, with 13 bases between them. The DNA of the CDR3 is TGTGCCAGCAGCTTTGAGGGGACCTCTGATACGCAGTATTTT. This codes for CASSFEGTSDTQYF.

The CDR3 sequence: CASSVAGTSGGQETQYF. The CDR3 nucleotides are TGTGCCAGCAGCGTAGCCGGGACTAGCGGAGGGCAAGAGACCCAGTACTTC. J is TRBJ2-5 and V is TRBV9; 11 nucleotides line up with TRBD2. V lost 0 bases and J lost 2; bases outside the gene matches: 6. Germline values: CDR1 SGDLS, CDR2 YYNGEE. This CDR3 is built from 17 residues.

The chain is built from TRBV20-1 and TRBJ2-3, with TRBD2 identical over 7 bases. CDR1 and CDR2 (germline): DFQATT, SNEGSKA (reference sequence). After removal of 3 bases from V and 4 bases from J, the junction contained 16 bases not matched to a gene. The CDR3 runs 17 residues. This chain's CDR3 is CSASRREVYGWADTQYF. The CDR3 DNA follows: TGCAGTGCTAGTCGCCGGGAGGTATACGGGTGGGCAGATACGCAGTATTTT.

The sample holds a few counts of this clonotype. V usage is TRBV25-1 and J usage is TRBJ2-7; no definite D call. CDR1 MGHDK and CDR2 SYGVNS come from the germline V gene. Trimming pared 3 bases from V and 2 bases from J, leaving 14 bases between. CDR3 length equals 15 residues. The CDR3 spells CASSEPQASTYEQYF. The CDR3 region has the DNA TGTGCCAGCAGTGAGCCCCAGGCTTCTACCTACGAGCAGTACTTC.

V gene TRBV6-1 combines with J gene TRBJ2-2; TRBD2 agrees at 10 bases. V trimming: 5 bases; J trimming: 0 bases; junction bases outside the gene matches: 12. Germline CDR1 and CDR2: MNHNS and SASEGT. The CDR3 totals 19 residues. CDR3 region: CASSIGIAGGFANTGELFF. The CDR3 nucleotides read TGTGCCAGCAGTATCGGTATAGCGGGGGGCTTCGCGAACACCGGGGAGCTGTTTTTT.

This chain uses TRBV11-2 with TRBJ2-1, with 9 bases that match TRBD2. The CDR3 extends over 17 amino acids. Germline CDR1 SGHAT, CDR2 FQNNGV. Trimming at V came to 5 bases and at J to 7 bases, leaving 15 bases not matched to a gene. CDR3 amino acids: CASSISGSPAGRNEQFF. DNA of the CDR3: TGTGCCAGCAGCATTAGCGGGAGCCCCGCGGGGAGGAATGAGCAGTTCTTC.

This clonotype was counted a single time. V usage is TRBV6-8 and J usage is TRBJ2-4; either TRBD1 or TRBD2 may supply D (5 bases each). This CDR3 is 18 amino acids long. Germline V gene data show CDR1 as MNHGY and CDR2 as SAAAGT. V lost 4 bases to trimming and J lost 0 bases, with 19 bases between them. CDR3 bases: TGTGCCAGCAGTTCCTGTTTTTTTGGGGGTTTAGCCAAAAACATTCAGTACTTC. Protein: CASSSCFFGGLAKNIQYF.

The chain uses TRBV12-3 or TRBV12-4 and TRBJ1-2, with 8 positions matching TRBD1. The CDR3 totals 16 residues. With 6 bases clipped from V and 8 bases from J, the junction kept 17 bases outside the gene matches. The CDR3, as DNA: TGTGCCAGCAGCAATACTCGCCGGACAGGGATGGAGGGCTACACCTTC. Amino acids: CASSNTRRTGMEGYTF.

This clonotype was observed a few times. Here the CDR3 reads CASTPLAGGGEQFF. The CDR3 nucleotides are TGTGCCAGCACCCCACTAGCGGGAGGGGGTGAGCAGTTCTTC. V usage is TRBV7-2 and J usage is TRBJ2-1, with 13 bases lining up with TRBD2. Losses at the gene ends were 7 bases for V and 9 bases for J; bases not matched to a gene: 6. CDR3 length: 14 amino acids. CDR1 SGHTA and CDR2 FQGNSA come from the germline V gene. Drawing the rest from reference TRBV7-2 and TRBJ2-1, the complete variable domain is GAGVSQSPSNKVTEKGKDVELRCDPISGHTALYWYRQSLGQGLEFLIYFQGNSAPDKSGLPSDRFSAERTGGSVSTLTIQRTQQEDSAVYLCASTPLAGGGEQFFGPGTRLTVL.

This clonotype was observed a handful of times. The chain recombines TRBV6-1 with TRBJ2-3; D not certain. V was pared by 2 bases and J by 0 bases, with 12 bases between. CDR1 is MNHNS, CDR2 SASEGT, per germline. This CDR3 has 16 residues. The chain's CDR3 is CASSESMETSTDTQYF. CDR3 bases: TGTGCCAGCAGTGAAAGCATGGAGACTAGCACAGATACGCAGTATTTT.

CDR3 coding DNA: TGTGCCAGCAGCGTCACAGGGGGCCAGGGTGAGCAGTACTTC. Its translation: CASSVTGGQGEQYF. This chain connects TRBV7-2 to TRBJ2-7, with 9 bases matching TRBD1. V shed 5 bases, J shed 7 bases, and the junction held 9 bases outside the gene matches. The CDR3 runs to 14 residues. Germline CDR1 reads SGHTA; CDR2 reads FQGNSA.

This clonotype has only one observation. A much larger clone is a single base away; this may be a read error. The chain has TRBV4-1 and TRBJ2-3; TRBD1 agrees at 7 bases. Germline CDR1 MGHRA, CDR2 YSYEKL. CDR3 length equals 15 residues. The CDR3 nucleotides read TGTGCCAGCAGCCCCCAGGGGGAGAGCACAGATACGCAGTATTTT. This codes for CASSPQGESTDTQYF.

A single count supports this clonotype. The V call is TRBV20-1, the J call TRBJ1-5; a weak D match, TRBD1 (6 bases). With 5 bases removed from V and 0 bases from J, the gap between germline ends came to 14 bases. The germline V gene has CDR1 DFQATT and CDR2 SNEGSKA (reference sequence). There are 15 residues in the CDR3. CDR3 region: CSAVRRGYSNQPQHF. DNA of the CDR3: TGCAGTGCTGTACGAAGGGGGTATAGCAATCAGCCCCAGCATTTT.

In this sample, this clonotype turned up a few times. This chain connects TRBV7-2 to TRBJ2-3, with 11 positions matching TRBD2. J gave up 0 bases and V 5 bases, and 10 bases lay outside the gene matches. CDR1 and CDR2 from the germline V gene are SGHTA and FQGNSA. The CDR3 consists of 18 residues. CDR3 coding DNA: TGTGCCAGCAGCCTACGTCCTAGCGGGGGGAAGAGCACAGATACGCAGTATTTT. This encodes CASSLRPSGGKSTDTQYF.

This clonotype was detected only a few times. V and J are TRBV7-2 and TRBJ1-6, with 9 bases matching TRBD1. Unmatched junction bases numbered 2, after V lost 3 bases and J lost 8 bases. CDR3 length: 14 residues. Germline CDR1 reads SGHTA; CDR2 reads FQGNSA. CDR3: CASSLGQGYSPLHF. CDR3 nucleotide sequence: TGTGCCAGCAGCTTGGGACAGGGTTATTCACCCCTCCACTTT.

This clonotype was seen more than once but under ten times. V usage is TRBV7-2 and J usage is TRBJ2-5; D gene ambiguous. Trimming shortened V by 1 base and J by 0 bases, and 3 bases separated the two germline ends. This CDR3 spans 13 amino acids. In germline, CDR1 is SGHTA, CDR2 FQGNSA. DNA of the CDR3: TGTGCCAGCAGCTTAGGCGACCAAGAGACCCAGTACTTC. Amino acid sequence: CASSLGDQETQYF.

The chain joins TRBV6-2 or TRBV6-3 to TRBJ2-7, with 15 bases identical to TRBD2. Germline V gene data show CDR1 as MNHEY and CDR2 as SVGEGT. The CDR3 has 19 amino acids. Trimming at V came to 6 bases and at J to 0 bases, leaving 12 bases not matched to a gene. CDR3: CASSPRLGLAGGSSYEQYF. Written as DNA, the CDR3 is TGTGCCAGCAGCCCTCGTTTGGGACTAGCGGGAGGTAGCTCCTACGAGCAGTACTTC.

V is TRBV7-2 and J is TRBJ2-2, with unresolved D. V was shortened by 1 base and J by 7 bases, with 10 bases between the two germline ends. This CDR3 has 14 residues. Germline V gene data show CDR1 as SGHTA and CDR2 as FQGNSA. Here the CDR3 DNA reads TGTGCCAGCAGCTTAGGCGTTCCGGGCGGGGAGCTGTTTTTT. Encoded protein: CASSLGVPGGELFF. Full variable domain (outside the CDR3, taken from reference TRBV7-2 and TRBJ2-2): GAGVSQSPSNKVTEKGKDVELRCDPISGHTALYWYRQSLGQGLEFLIYFQGNSAPDKSGLPSDRFSAERTGGSVSTLTIQRTQQEDSAVYLCASSLGVPGGELFFGEGSRLTVL.

This clonotype has more than one count but fewer than ten. V and J are TRBV7-2 and TRBJ1-1, with D possibly TRBD1 on 5 matching bases. CDR1 is SGHTA and CDR2 is FQGNSA in the germline V gene. The CDR3 runs 14 residues. V shed 0 bases and J shed 5 bases, with 10 bases lying between them. The CDR3 here is CASSLARRVTEAFF. CDR3 nucleotide sequence: TGTGCCAGCAGCTTAGCGCGCAGGGTTACTGAAGCTTTCTTT. Together with reference TRBV7-2 and TRBJ1-1, the CDR3 gives the full variable domain: GAGVSQSPSNKVTEKGKDVELRCDPISGHTALYWYRQSLGQGLEFLIYFQGNSAPDKSGLPSDRFSAERTGGSVSTLTIQRTQQEDSAVYLCASSLARRVTEAFFGQGTRLTVV.

The gene calls are TRBV12-3 or TRBV12-4 and TRBJ1-3; D is undetermined. CDR3 length: 16 amino acids. The V end lost 8 bases, the J end lost 4 bases, and 21 bases lay between the germline ends. CDR3 nucleotide sequence: TGTGCCAGCGGACCGGCAGACCAAAGTATAGGAAACACCATATATTTT. Amino acids: CASGPADQSIGNTIYF.

The chain recombines TRBV4-1 with TRBJ1-5; TRBD1 aligns across 7 bases. The V and J ends lost 2 bases and 0 bases, in that order; junction bases with no gene match: 1. From germline, CDR1 is MGHRA and CDR2 YSYEKL. CDR3 length: 15 residues. The DNA for the CDR3 is TGCGCCAGCAGCCAACACAGGGGTAGCAATCAGCCCCAGCATTTT. Protein product: CASSQHRGSNQPQHF.

The genes are TRBV20-1 and TRBJ2-3, with a weak D call TRBD2 (6 bases). The CDR3 consists of 14 residues. Germline assignment: CDR1 DFQATT and CDR2 SNEGSKA (reference sequence). V was pared by 3 bases and J by 4 bases, with 14 bases between. The CDR3 coding sequence is TGCAGTGCTAGTGCGGGGATGAGGGCAGATACGCAGTATTTT. Translated: CSASAGMRADTQYF.

This clonotype has just a few counts. The rearrangement uses TRBV7-6 and TRBJ2-7; 9 bases map to TRBD1. V trimming: 5 bases; J trimming: 5 bases; junction bases outside the gene matches: 10. The CDR3 runs to 15 residues. The germline gives CDR1 SGHVS, CDR2 FNYEAQ. The CDR3 bases are TGTGCCAGCAGCCAGGGACAGGGTAAACTCCACGAGCAGTACTTC. Amino acid sequence: CASSQGQGKLHEQYF.

This clonotype was seen a single time. The genes are TRBV15 and TRBJ2-1; D ambiguous. Germline CDR1 reads LNHNV; CDR2 reads YYDKDF (reference sequence). The CDR3 is 13 residues long. Trimming left V 1 base short and J 7 bases short, with 8 bases between. In nucleotides, the CDR3 is TGTGCCACCAGCAGAGTTCATGGTAATGAGCAGTTCTTC. It encodes CATSRVHGNEQFF.

J is TRBJ2-1 and V is TRBV24-1; 9 nucleotides align to TRBD1. The CDR3 is 17 amino acids. Losses at the gene ends were 0 bases for V and 8 bases for J; bases not matched to a gene: 10. The germline V gene has CDR1 KGHDR and CDR2 SFDVKD. CDR3 sequence reads: CATSDLRRDRAVHEQFF. The CDR3 DNA reads as TGTGCCACCAGTGATTTGCGCCGGGACAGGGCGGTCCATGAGCAGTTCTTC.